Below, one T cell receptor beta chain is given with its context. Its antigen remains unknown. These data belong to a study of cytomegalovirus exposure and HLA in healthy donors. As for the study in general: Counted in an early data release were 65 million to 100 million unique TCRs from HLA-typed donors.

It was with 60 Vbeta and 13 Jbeta primers that the PCR ran. Produced via immunoSEQ multiplex PCR; TCRdb's table is partial and in-frame only. Among around 54,000 clones listed, more than 70% were seen once. CDR1 is SGHDT, CDR2 YYEEEE, per germline. With V trimmed by 6 bases and J by 6 bases, 8 bases remained unmatched. The CDR3 is 15 residues long. Study-level findings and limits: In a later analysis, the majority of CMV-associated beta chains seemingly showed HLA restriction. Listed as cytomegalovirus-associated were 150 to 200 TCR beta chains.

Sequencing input: PBMCs. This chain uses TRBV5-6 with TRBJ2-1, with 11 bases lining up with TRBD2. The clonotype comes from a woman between 18 and 29 years old in good health and CMV-seronegative. CDR3 loop: CASTYVSGRGNEQFF. The CDR3 DNA follows: TGTGCCAGCACCTATGTTAGCGGGAGGGGCAATGAGCAGTTCTTC.